This passage covers 16 T cell receptor beta chains from one sample sequenced in a study of cytomegalovirus exposure and HLA in healthy donors. A multiplex PCR was run with 60 Vbeta primers and 13 Jbeta primers. Clones were sequenced by immunoSEQ multiplex PCR, and TCRdb holds only the in-frame ones, with some missing. There are some 160,000 clones in the sample; over 75% occur only once, and more than 1.1% lies in the top ten. Sequencing was carried out using PBMCs. The receptors derive from a woman between 25 and 40 years old in good health and CMV-seronegative.

The chain recombines TRBV6-6 with TRBJ1-3; D gene unclear. The CDR3 spans 16 residues. Germline CDR1 MNHNY, CDR2 SVGAGI (reference sequence). With 4 bases removed from V and 0 bases from J, the gap between germline ends came to 13 bases. CDR3 sequence: CASSSLRVSSGNTIYF. DNA of the CDR3: TGTGCCAGCAGTTCCCTTAGAGTTTCCTCTGGAAACACCATATATTTT.

The chain employs TRBV10-3 and TRBJ2-1; D might be TRBD2 (7 bases). The CDR3 extends over 16 amino acids. V lost 6 bases, J lost 16 bases, and 31 bases lay in between. Germline assignment: CDR1 ENHRY and CDR2 SYGVKD. The CDR3 protein is CAISGGQGKNSLDHFF. The CDR3 DNA sequence: TGTGCCATCAGCGGGGGGCAGGGGAAAAATTCTTTGGACCACTTCTTC.

This clone has only a few counts. This chain connects TRBV11-2 to TRBJ2-7, with 7 nucleotides matching TRBD1. CDR1 is SGHAT and CDR2 is FQNNGV in the germline V gene. The CDR3 loop spans 15 amino acids. Unmatched junction bases numbered 7, after V lost 5 bases and J lost 0 bases. The CDR3 loop reads CASSLYRGSSYEQYF. CDR3 DNA: TGTGCCAGCAGCCTGTACAGGGGCAGCTCCTACGAGCAGTACTTC.

The rearrangement links TRBV11-2 to TRBJ2-7, with D possibly being TRBD2 (7 bases). V was trimmed by 5 bases and J by 2 bases, leaving 25 bases between them. This CDR3 is 18 amino acids long. Germline assignment: CDR1 SGHAT and CDR2 FQNNGV. The CDR3 is CASSRRGAGESFPYEQYF. CDR3 nucleotides: TGTGCCAGCAGCCGCCGGGGGGCAGGGGAGTCCTTCCCCTACGAGCAGTACTTC.

Remarks on this clone: This CDR3 is missing its conserved last phenylalanine or tryptophan, likely due to a read error. The chain has TRBV25-1 and TRBJ2-3; TRBD2 agrees at 7 bases. V lost 4 bases and J lost 2; bases outside the gene matches: 12. This CDR3 is 17 amino acids long. CDR1 and CDR2 (germline): MGHDK, SYGVNS. CDR3 region: CASSAGNPGGFTDTQYL. CDR3 sequence (DNA): TGTGCCAGCAGTGCTGGTAACCCGGGGGGATTCACAGATACGCAGTATTTG.

The chain carries TRBV27 and TRBJ2-2, with 13 nucleotides matching TRBD2. V dropped 5 bases and J dropped 5; count of bases not matched to a gene: 8. The germline V gene encodes CDR1 MNHEY and CDR2 SMNVEV (reference sequence). The CDR3 covers 17 residues. CDR3 amino acids: CASSPRTSGGGTGELFF. CDR3 DNA: TGTGCCAGCAGTCCTCGGACTAGCGGGGGAGGGACCGGGGAGCTGTTTTTT.

This chain joins TRBV4-2 and TRBJ1-1; TRBD1 aligns across 7 bases. V dropped 5 bases and J dropped 1; count of bases not matched to a gene: 4. The CDR3 is 14 amino acids. Germline V gene data show CDR1 as LGHNA and CDR2 as YNFKEQ. The CDR3 here is CASSVQGPNTEAFF. CDR3 DNA: TGTGCCAGCAGCGTACAGGGGCCGAACACTGAAGCTTTCTTT.

In this sample, this clone turned up a few times. The chain carries TRBV18 and TRBJ1-2; perhaps TRBD1 as D (6 bases). With 4 bases removed from V and 2 bases from J, the gap between germline ends came to 26 bases. Germline CDR1 is KGHSH and CDR2 is LQKENI. This CDR3 comprises 19 residues. This chain's CDR3 is CASSLTYRVLNVSNYGYTF. The DNA of the CDR3 is TGTGCCAGCTCACTCACTTACAGGGTACTAAACGTCTCGAACTATGGCTACACCTTC.

This clone was found a few times. This rearrangement joins TRBV14 to TRBJ1-2; 10 bases are a match to TRBD1. CDR1 and CDR2 (germline): SGHDN, FVKESK. The junction had 6 bases not matched to a gene; V was cut back by 4 bases and J by 4 bases. The CDR3 length is 15 residues. In DNA, the CDR3 is TGTGCCAGCAGCCGCACGGGACAGGGGAGCTATGGCTACACCTTC. This encodes CASSRTGQGSYGYTF.

This clone was seen only once. The chain uses TRBV7-8 and TRBJ1-6; 7 nucleotides line up with TRBD1. Germline values: CDR1 SGHVS, CDR2 FQNEAQ. J was trimmed by 10 bases and V by 5 bases; bases with no gene match: 17. This CDR3 contains 17 residues. This CDR3 is CASSAHLLLQGVSPLHF. The CDR3, as DNA: TGTGCCAGCAGCGCCCATTTGCTATTGCAGGGGGTCTCACCCCTCCACTTT.

The rearrangement uses TRBV2 and TRBJ2-7, with TRBD1 matching over 7 bases. The CDR3 extends over 14 amino acids. V gave up 4 bases and J gave up 2 bases; unmatched junction bases: 5. The germline V gene has CDR1 SNHLY and CDR2 FYNNEI. The CDR3, as DNA: TGTGCCAGCAGTGTAAAGGGGACAGCCTACGAGCAGTACTTC. Its protein product is CASSVKGTAYEQYF.

The rearrangement uses TRBV5-1 and TRBJ1-2; 7 bases line up with TRBD1. With 4 bases clipped from V and 4 bases from J, the junction kept 4 bases outside the gene matches. CDR1 and CDR2 from the germline V gene are SGHRS and YFSETQ. The CDR3 runs 13 residues. DNA for the CDR3: TGCGCCAGCAGCCAGGGACAGCTCTATGGCTACACCTTC. Translating gives CASSQGQLYGYTF.

The chain has TRBV19 and TRBJ1-3; 7 nucleotides match TRBD1. The CDR3 has 14 residues. V lost 10 bases, J lost 0 bases, and 6 bases stayed unmatched. The germline V gene has CDR1 LNHDA and CDR2 SQIVND (reference sequence). The CDR3 nucleotides read TGTGCCACTAGGGACAGAAGCTCTGGAAACACCATATATTTT. Protein product: CATRDRSSGNTIYF.

Comment on this clone: The junction shows a germline mismatch at one end, possibly a read error. The rearrangement joins TRBV7-9 to TRBJ1-3, with a tentative D call TRBD1 (6 bases). The CDR3 covers 13 residues. Germline assignment: CDR1 SEHNR and CDR2 FQNEAQ (reference sequence). The CDR3 here is CASSGDSQGWAHF. The CDR3 nucleotides read TGTGCCAGCAGCGGTGACTCACAGGGCTGGGCGCATTTT.

The rearrangement joins TRBV7-2 to TRBJ2-7, with D maybe TRBD1 (5 bases). This CDR3 is 15 amino acids long. Trimming left V 5 bases short and J 2 bases short, with 16 bases between. Looked up from germline, CDR1 is SGHTA and CDR2 is FQGNSA. The CDR3 nucleotides read TGTGCCAGCAGCCCATCGTGGACACTAACCTACGAGCAGTACTTC. This translates into CASSPSWTLTYEQYF.

Of note for this clone: A read error may account for a junction end that differs from germline. The V call is TRBV7-7, the J call TRBJ2-7, with 8 bases identical to TRBD2. Germline CDR1 SSHAT, CDR2 FNYEAQ (reference sequence). This CDR3 is built from 12 residues. Written as DNA, the CDR3 is TGTGCTAGCAGCCCGGGGGGGCCCGAGCAGTACTTC. This encodes CASSPGGPEQYF. The entire variable domain, with the rest obtained from reference TRBV7-7 and TRBJ2-7, is as follows: GAGVSQSPRYKVTKRGQDVTLRCDPISSHATLYWYQQALGQGPEFLTYFNYEAQPDKSGLPSDRFSAERPEGSISTLTIQRTEQRDSAMYRCASSPGGPEQYFGPGTRLTVT.